Below, 28 T cell receptor beta chains from the same sample are listed, as sequenced in a study of T cell changes during pregnancy in multiple sclerosis. Sequencing was performed with immunoSEQ multiplex PCR; in TCRdb, only in-frame clones are kept and a portion is missing. The data hold over 55,000 clones, with almost 90% observed a single time. This material consisted of peripheral blood, taken after pregnancy. The receptors were gathered from a female donor in good health, enrolled as a control in a pregnancy study.

The rearrangement uses TRBV6-6 and TRBJ1-5; 10 bases are shared with TRBD1. Trimming at V came to 4 bases and at J to 9 bases, leaving 6 bases not matched to a gene. The length of the CDR3 is 14 residues. Germline assignment: CDR1 MNHNY and CDR2 SVGAGI (reference sequence). This CDR3 is CASSWDRGDGPQHF. In nucleotides, the CDR3 is TGTGCCAGCAGTTGGGACAGGGGTGATGGGCCCCAGCATTTT.

This chain uses TRBV6-5 with TRBJ1-2; 9 nucleotides line up with TRBD1. CDR1 and CDR2 (germline): MNHEY, SVGAGI. Germline trimming cut 6 bases from V and 6 bases from J; bases unmatched to any gene: 5. CDR3 size: 13 residues. The CDR3 protein is CASRTGTGHGYTF. The CDR3 DNA reads as TGTGCCAGCAGAACCGGGACAGGGCATGGCTACACCTTC.

The DNA for the CDR3 is TGCGCCAGCAGCCCCATGGGGGCGGACTATGGCTACACCTTC. Translated, it gives CASSPMGADYGYTF. The V and J genes are TRBV5-1 and TRBJ1-2; D possibly corresponds to TRBD1 (6 bases). Trimming removed 4 bases at V and 3 bases at J, with 13 bases between. CDR1 SGHRS and CDR2 YFSETQ come from the germline V gene. The CDR3 is 14 residues long.

This clone is a singleton in its sample. V usage is TRBV5-1 and J usage is TRBJ1-1, with TRBD1 matching 9 bases. Unmatched junction bases numbered 5, after V lost 0 bases and J lost 11 bases. The CDR3 runs 13 residues. CDR1 is SGHRS and CDR2 is YFSETQ in the germline V gene. In DNA form, the CDR3 reads TGCGCCAGCAGCTTGGCCGGGACAGGGAATGCTTTCTTT. Translating gives CASSLAGTGNAFF.

This chain joins TRBV19 and TRBJ1-4; possibly TRBD1 for D (6 bases). The CDR3 sequence is 12 residues long. Germline loops: CDR1 LNHDA, CDR2 SQIVND (reference sequence). V was shortened by 5 bases and J by 10 bases, with 11 bases between the two germline ends. CDR3 coding DNA: TGTGCCAGTAGTCCACAGGGCGGAAAACTGTTTTTT. Translation gives CASSPQGGKLFF.

V usage is TRBV5-1 and J usage is TRBJ2-2, with TRBD1 identical over 8 bases. Germline V lookup: CDR1 SGHRS, CDR2 YFSETQ. The CDR3 extends over 14 amino acids. The V and J ends lost 4 bases and 7 bases, in that order; junction bases with no gene match: 6. This chain's CDR3 is CASSGGQGIGELFF. CDR3 sequence (DNA): TGCGCCAGCAGCGGCGGACAGGGCATCGGGGAGCTGTTTTTT.

V is TRBV5-1 and J is TRBJ2-3; 10 positions agree with TRBD1. With V trimmed by 4 bases and J by 0 bases, 5 bases remained unmatched. Germline V lookup: CDR1 SGHRS, CDR2 YFSETQ. This CDR3 has 16 residues. CDR3 amino acids: CASSHGTGASTDTQYF. The CDR3 DNA reads TGCGCCAGCAGCCACGGGACAGGGGCTAGCACAGATACGCAGTATTTT. Full variable domain (rest looked up from reference TRBV5-1 and TRBJ2-3): KAGVTQTPRYLIKTRGQQVTLSCSPISGHRSVSWYQQTPGQGLQFLFEYFSETQRNKGNFPGRFSGRQFSNSRSEMNVSTLELGDSALYLCASSHGTGASTDTQYFGPGTRLTVL.

The chain combines TRBV7-9 with TRBJ2-7; 8 nucleotides align to TRBD1. The CDR3 sequence is 15 residues long. V lost 5 bases, J lost 0 bases, and 6 bases stayed unmatched. The germline CDR1 and CDR2 sequences are SEHNR and FQNEAQ (reference sequence). In DNA form, the CDR3 reads TGTGCCAGCAGCCCCAGGGACAGGAGCTCCTACGAGCAGTACTTC. Protein sequence: CASSPRDRSSYEQYF.

CDR3 DNA: TGCGCCAGCAGCTCGGGACAGGGGATCTCTGGAAACACCATATATTTT. Amino acid sequence: CASSSGQGISGNTIYF. The rearrangement joins TRBV5-1 to TRBJ1-3, with TRBD1 identical over 10 bases. This CDR3 has 16 amino acids. Trimming removed 3 bases from V and 0 bases from J; junction bases left unmatched: 3. Looked up from germline, CDR1 is SGHRS and CDR2 is YFSETQ.

V and J are TRBV6-6 and TRBJ1-3; D perhaps matches TRBD1 (5 bases). V lost 2 bases and J lost 9, with 20 bases in between. The CDR3 has 16 residues. Germline V gives CDR1 MNHNY, CDR2 SVGAGI (reference sequence). CDR3 nucleotide sequence: TGTGCCAGCAGTTACGGGGCCCTGGGACTGGCGGTCACCATATATTTT. Amino acids: CASSYGALGLAVTIYF.

This sequence joins TRBV7-9 and TRBJ2-7, with 9 bases identical to TRBD2. Looked up from germline, CDR1 is SEHNR and CDR2 is FQNEAQ (reference sequence). The length of the CDR3 is 13 residues. The junction had 7 bases not matched to a gene; V was cut back by 6 bases and J by 7 bases. Here the CDR3 DNA reads TGTGCCAGCAGTCCCGGGCTAGCGGGGGAGCAGTACTTC. This gives the protein CASSPGLAGEQYF.

The chain has TRBV5-1 and TRBJ1-2; possible D gene TRBD1, 6 bases. Between the trimmed V and J ends, which lost 0 bases and 7 bases, there was a span of 10 bases. This CDR3 region has 13 residues. Per germline, CDR1 SGHRS and CDR2 YFSETQ. CDR3 nucleotides: TGCGCCAGCAGCTTGGGCGGGGGCGGTGGCTACACCTTC. It specifies CASSLGGGGGYTF.

Note on this clone: A junction boundary mismatches the germline segment, possibly from a read error. The chain recombines TRBV5-1 with TRBJ2-3; 8 bases agree with TRBD2. Germline V gene lookup returns CDR1 SGHRS and CDR2 YFSETQ. The CDR3 is 14 amino acids. The CDR3 nucleotides read TGTGCCAGCAGAATAGCGGGGAACACAGATACGCAGTATTTT. This encodes CASRIAGNTDTQYF.

J is TRBJ2-5 and V is TRBV16; 7 nucleotides agree with TRBD1. Germline assignment: CDR1 KGHSY and CDR2 FQNENV. The trim removed 2 bases at V and 5 bases at J, leaving 11 bases unmatched. This CDR3 is 16 amino acids long. DNA for the CDR3: TGTGCCAGCAGCCAAAGGGGCACAGGGGATACGGAGACCCAGTACTTC. Translating gives CASSQRGTGDTETQYF.

The rearrangement links TRBV5-1 to TRBJ2-7; tentative D call: TRBD2 (7 bases). Germline V gene lookup returns CDR1 SGHRS and CDR2 YFSETQ. V was pared by 4 bases and J by 9 bases, with 11 bases between. The CDR3 consists of 11 residues. The CDR3 loop reads CASSRGGPQYF. CDR3 DNA: TGCGCCAGCAGCCGCGGGGGCCCGCAGTACTTC.

This clone was detected only a few times. V usage is TRBV4-3 and J usage is TRBJ1-6; perhaps TRBD1 as D (5 bases). Germline CDR1 is LGHNA and CDR2 is YSLEER. The CDR3 is 16 amino acids. Trimming stripped 1 base from V and 8 bases from J, with 15 bases between. This chain's CDR3 is CASSQGGSGAHSPLHF. The CDR3 nucleotides are TGCGCCAGCAGCCAAGGAGGAAGCGGGGCCCATTCACCCCTCCACTTT.

The chain has TRBV7-9 and TRBJ1-1; 9 bases align to TRBD1. Trimming removed 6 bases from V and 5 bases from J; junction bases left unmatched: 4. CDR3 length: 13 residues. CDR1 is SEHNR and CDR2 is FQNEAQ in the germline V gene (reference sequence). The CDR3, as DNA: TGTGCCAGCAGGAAGACAGGGGGTACTGAAGCTTTCTTT. Translating it yields CASRKTGGTEAFF.

The chain carries TRBV25-1 and TRBJ2-3, with a tentative D call TRBD1 (5 bases). The germline CDR1 and CDR2 sequences are MGHDK and SYGVNS. V was shortened by 8 bases and J by 1 base, with 16 bases between the two germline ends. The CDR3 runs to 15 residues. The CDR3: CASGIWGEGTDTQYF. CDR3 nucleotide sequence: TGTGCCAGCGGTATTTGGGGCGAGGGCACAGATACGCAGTATTTT.

The V gene is TRBV10-1, the J gene TRBJ2-1, with 7 positions matching TRBD2. The V and J ends lost 1 base and 3 bases, in that order; junction bases with no gene match: 6. The germline gives CDR1 WNHNN, CDR2 SYGVQD (reference sequence). The CDR3 loop spans 16 amino acids. The chain's CDR3 is CASSEYSASGYNEQFF. For the CDR3, the DNA is TGCGCCAGCAGTGAGTATTCTGCTAGCGGCTACAATGAGCAGTTCTTC.

V is TRBV5-1 and J is TRBJ1-1, with 8 bases that match TRBD1. V trimming: 1 base; J trimming: 4 bases; junction bases outside the gene matches: 6. The CDR3 extends over 15 amino acids. Germline loops: CDR1 SGHRS, CDR2 YFSETQ. The CDR3 spells CASSLKYRGGTEAFF. The DNA of the CDR3 is TGCGCCAGCAGCTTGAAGTACAGGGGGGGCACTGAAGCTTTCTTT.

V and J are TRBV27 and TRBJ2-1; TRBD2 aligns across 9 bases. Trimming took 5 bases from V and 8 from J; bases not matched to a gene: 22. The CDR3 length is 19 residues. Germline CDR1 and CDR2: MNHEY and SMNVEV (reference sequence). CDR3 nucleotide sequence: TGTGCCAGCAGTCAGTCCTCCCTTGTTGGCGGGAGGGCGAGAGATGAGCAGTTCTTC. Residues: CASSQSSLVGGRARDEQFF.

The rearrangement joins TRBV10-3 to TRBJ1-3; D remains unclear. Per germline, CDR1 ENHRY and CDR2 SYGVKD. The length of the CDR3 is 16 residues. The germline V and J ends were trimmed by 2 bases and 0 bases, with 11 bases remaining between them. CDR3 protein: CAISENPRNSGNTIYF. Here the CDR3 DNA reads TGTGCCATCAGTGAGAATCCCAGGAACTCTGGAAACACCATATATTTT.

The chain's CDR3 is CAWTSGGGTEKLFF. CDR3 sequence (DNA): TGTGCCTGGACCTCAGGTGGGGGGACTGAAAAACTGTTTTTT. The J gene is TRBJ1-4, the V gene TRBV30, with D maybe TRBD1 (5 bases). The CDR3 spans 14 residues. With 4 bases removed from V and 7 bases from J, the gap between germline ends came to 16 bases. CDR1 is GTSNPN and CDR2 is SVGIG in the germline V gene (reference sequence).

Only one count was recorded for this clone. The CDR3 region is CASSHRQGGSYEQYF. The CDR3 DNA sequence: TGCGCCAGCAGTCACCGACAGGGGGGATCGTACGAGCAGTACTTC. This chain links TRBV23-1 with TRBJ2-7, with 9 bases that match TRBD1. TRBV23-1 is an open reading frame whose function is uncertain. J lost 4 bases, V lost 3 bases, and 7 bases had no gene match. The CDR3 loop spans 15 amino acids.

The CDR3 reads CASSVGGGKAFF. CDR3 nucleotide sequence: TGTGCCAGCAGCGTAGGGGGGGGCAAAGCTTTCTTT. This chain links TRBV9 with TRBJ1-1, with a possible D match to TRBD1 (6 bases). Trimming shortened V by 0 bases and J by 9 bases, and 9 bases separated the two germline ends. The CDR3 is made up of 12 amino acids. Germline values: CDR1 SGDLS, CDR2 YYNGEE.

The chain has TRBV4-2 and TRBJ2-3, with a tentative D call TRBD2 (5 bases). Trimming cost V 0 bases and J 8 bases, with 15 bases left between them. The CDR3 is made up of 15 amino acids. Germline lookup yields CDR1 LGHNA and CDR2 YNFKEQ. CDR3 DNA: TGTGCCAGCAGCCAAGATGACCGGGGAGCGAGTACGCAGTATTTT. Protein product: CASSQDDRGASTQYF.

J is TRBJ1-3 and V is TRBV30; no firm D call. The length of the CDR3 is 15 residues. Deletions cut 0 bases from V and 4 bases from J, with 13 bases between. Germline V gene sequence: CDR1 GTSNPN, CDR2 SVGIG (reference sequence). The CDR3 bases are TGTGCCTGGAGTGTATCTGGGAGGCAGGGAAACACCATATATTTT. Amino acid sequence: CAWSVSGRQGNTIYF.

The chain has TRBV14 and TRBJ2-5, with 10 positions matching TRBD2. This CDR3 is 14 amino acids long. Germline CDR1 is SGHDN and CDR2 is FVKESK. The J segment lost 4 bases and the V segment lost 4 bases, leaving 3 bases of the junction unmatched. CDR3 bases: TGTGCCAGCAGCCCCCTAGCGGGAGTAGAGACCCAGTACTTC. Its translation is CASSPLAGVETQYF.